Reported below is one TCR beta chain. Its specificity is unknown. The record originates from a study of shared clonotypes between healthy human individuals. Study-wide context: Donors had three CD4 naive, three CD4 memory, two CD8 naive and one CD8 memory plate apiece.

Per germline, CDR1 LNHNV and CDR2 YYDKDF (reference sequence). Trimming removed 0 bases from V and 6 bases from J; junction bases left unmatched: 7. The CDR3 is 15 amino acids. Sequenced by immunoSEQ multiplex PCR; TCRdb stores in-frame clones only, minus some. The table lists 2 million or so clones, 85% to 95% of them singletons. Whole-study findings and limits: The expectation was that sequencing depth would affect clonotype sharing among donors. Clonotypes shared by all four sorted-subset donors had higher generation probabilities than non-shared clonotypes. The sampled material consisted only of blood, and tissue repertoires are likely to differ.

The sequencing sample was made of naive CD4+ T cells sorted from blood. Subset here: CD45RA+ positively selected. The sequence was obtained from a man younger than 30 in good health. This chain uses TRBV15 with TRBJ1-2; 7 nucleotides line up with TRBD1. The CDR3 coding sequence is TGTGCCACCAGCAGAGAGATGGCAGGGGGTAATGGCTACACCTTC. Its protein product is CATSREMAGGNGYTF.